Below, 9 T cell receptor beta chains from the same sample are listed, as sequenced in a study of immune evolution from preneoplasia to lung adenocarcinoma. The table came from immunoSEQ multiplex PCR; TCRdb's copy has only in-frame clones and leaves some out. Of more than 7,500 clones detected, 75% to 85% appear once; the ten largest clones hold less than 3.5%. The source material was FFPE lung adenocarcinoma in situ tissue. The receptors come from a person aged 70 to 85 with lung adenocarcinoma.

The chain recombines TRBV4-1 with TRBJ2-5; a weak D match, TRBD1 (6 bases). The CDR3 consists of 17 residues. Trimming cost V 0 bases and J 5 bases, with 19 bases left between them. Per germline, CDR1 MGHRA and CDR2 YSYEKL. Written as DNA, the CDR3 is TGCGCCAGCAGCCAAGATCATGGAAGTGCCAGGGGCGAGACCCAGTACTTC. Translated, it gives CASSQDHGSARGETQYF.

The gene calls are TRBV30 and TRBJ1-1, with D maybe TRBD1 (6 bases). V was clipped by 0 bases and J by 9 bases, with 17 bases between them. Germline V gene sequence: CDR1 GTSNPN, CDR2 SVGIG (reference sequence). This CDR3 comprises 14 residues. The CDR3 DNA is TGTGCCTGGAGTGTACCAGGGGATGTAGGAAAAGCTTTCTTT. This gives the protein CAWSVPGDVGKAFF.

The chain carries TRBV2 and TRBJ1-6; D unresolved. This CDR3 spans 15 amino acids. Trimming shortened V by 4 bases and J by 7 bases, and 14 bases separated the two germline ends. Germline assignment: CDR1 SNHLY and CDR2 FYNNEI. The chain's CDR3 is CASSVTELGNSPLHF. The DNA of the CDR3 is TGTGCCAGCAGTGTCACGGAATTGGGGAATTCACCCCTCCACTTT.

This chain uses TRBV4-2 with TRBJ1-1, with D uncertain. The CDR3 has 19 residues. The germline CDR1 and CDR2 sequences are LGHNA and YNFKEQ. V was trimmed by 4 bases and J by 0 bases, leaving 24 bases between them. The CDR3 is CASSPHGQHLDRLNTEAFF. CDR3 DNA sequence: TGTGCCAGCAGCCCCCATGGGCAGCATCTTGACCGATTGAACACTGAAGCTTTCTTT.

This clone has more than one count but fewer than ten. A junction boundary mismatches the germline segment, possibly from a read error. The chain employs TRBV7-7 and TRBJ2-2; maybe TRBD2 (5 bases). CDR3 size: 11 residues. Germline lookup yields CDR1 SSHAT and CDR2 FNYEAQ (reference sequence). The CDR3 bases are TGTGCTAGCAGCCCTCACCGGGGAGCTGTTTTT. Protein: CASSPHRGAVF.

About this clone itself: Other DNA sequences in the same sample also yield this CDR3. V gene TRBV28 combines with J gene TRBJ1-5; possibly TRBD1 for D (5 bases). In germline, CDR1 is MDHEN, CDR2 SYDVKM. Trimming pared 2 bases from V and 6 bases from J, leaving 14 bases between. The CDR3 contains 15 residues. The CDR3 nucleotides are TGTGCCAGCAGTTTAGGGCAGGGTTTTCGTCAGCCCCAGCATTTT. This sequence encodes CASSLGQGFRQPQHF.

Only one count was recorded for this clone. This sample includes further DNA sequences coding for the same CDR3. The V call is TRBV28, the J call TRBJ2-7; D perhaps matches TRBD1 (5 bases). The length of the CDR3 is 14 residues. Germline assignment: CDR1 MDHEN and CDR2 SYDVKM. The germline V and J ends were trimmed by 6 bases and 0 bases, with 12 bases remaining between them. The CDR3 protein is CASRAGTGSYEQYF. CDR3 nucleotides: TGTGCCAGCAGGGCTGGAACAGGCTCCTACGAGCAGTACTTC.

This chain connects TRBV5-1 to TRBJ2-4; 10 positions match TRBD1. In germline, CDR1 is SGHRS, CDR2 YFSETQ. Trimming at V came to 4 bases and at J to 3 bases, leaving 10 bases not matched to a gene. The CDR3 sequence is 17 residues long. The CDR3 bases are TGCGCCAGCAGCCTGGGACAGGGGACTCTGAGCAAAAACATTCAGTACTTC. Encoded protein: CASSLGQGTLSKNIQYF.

The V call is TRBV18, the J call TRBJ2-7; 7 nucleotides agree with TRBD1. CDR3 size: 13 residues. V gave up 3 bases and J gave up 5 bases; unmatched junction bases: 4. The germline V gene has CDR1 KGHSH and CDR2 LQKENI. CDR3 amino acids: CASSPTGNNEQYF. The CDR3 nucleotides are TGTGCCAGCTCACCGACAGGGAACAACGAGCAGTACTTC. The whole variable domain, filled in from reference TRBV18 and TRBJ2-7, reads NAGVMQNPRHLVRRRGQEARLRCSPMKGHSHVYWYRQLPEEGLKFMVYLQKENIIDESGMPKERFSAEFPKEGPSILRIQQVVRGDSAAYFCASSPTGNNEQYFGPGTRLTVT.